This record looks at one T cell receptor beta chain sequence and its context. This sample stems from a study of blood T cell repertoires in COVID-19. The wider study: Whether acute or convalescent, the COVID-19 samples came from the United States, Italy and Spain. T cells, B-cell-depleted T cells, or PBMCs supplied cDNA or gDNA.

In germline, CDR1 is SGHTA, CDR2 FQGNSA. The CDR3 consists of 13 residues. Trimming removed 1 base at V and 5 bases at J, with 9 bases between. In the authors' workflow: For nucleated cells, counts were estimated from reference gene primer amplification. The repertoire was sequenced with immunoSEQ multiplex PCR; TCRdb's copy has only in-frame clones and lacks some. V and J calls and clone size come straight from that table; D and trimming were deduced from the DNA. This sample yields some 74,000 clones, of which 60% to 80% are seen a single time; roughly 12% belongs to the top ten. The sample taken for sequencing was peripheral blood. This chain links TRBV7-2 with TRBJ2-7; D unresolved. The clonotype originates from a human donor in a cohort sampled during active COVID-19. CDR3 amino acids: CASSLDRADEQYF. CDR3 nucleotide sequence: TGTGCCAGCAGCTTAGATAGAGCCGACGAGCAGTACTTC.